The rows below give T cell receptor beta chains drawn from one sample of a study of blood T cell repertoires in COVID-19. The data were produced by immunoSEQ multiplex PCR, yet TCRdb's version contains in-frame clones alone and is incomplete. The table lists approximately 75,000 clones, 65% to 85% of them singletons. Sequenced sample: peripheral blood. The source of these receptors is a man in his fifties or sixties with COVID-19, enrolled during active disease. Each CDR3 is given with its conserved first and last residue. A D gene is named only where the DNA matches it firmly. Rows may omit the clone size; those that give it use once, few, many or a size class.

clone size	D gene	V gene	J gene	CDR3 length	CDR3 protein	CDR3 DNA
few	TRBD2	TRBV18	TRBJ2-1	14	CASSPRLAGDEQFF	TGTGCCAGCTCACCTCGACTAGCGGGCGATGAGCAGTTCTTC
few	TRBD1	TRBV20-1	TRBJ1-1	11	CSAREHRGRFF	TGCAGTGCTAGAGAGCACAGGGGGCGGTTCTTT
-	-	TRBV3-1/TRBV3-2	TRBJ1-2	14	CASSHSGGSYGYTF	TGTGCCAGCAGCCACTCTGGGGGCTCCTATGGCTACACCTTC
-	-	TRBV7-3	TRBJ2-3	16	CASSSRDSQFGDTQYF	TGTGCCAGCAGCTCCCGGGACTCCCAGTTTGGGGATACGCAGTATTTT
-	-	TRBV24-1	TRBJ2-5	15	CATSDSRRVGETQYF	TGTGCCACCAGTGACTCCCGACGGGTTGGGGAGACCCAGTACTTC
-	TRBD1	TRBV18	TRBJ2-6	16	CASSRQGAAGANVLTF	TGTGCCAGCTCTCGGCAGGGGGCGGCTGGGGCCAACGTCCTGACTTTC
-	TRBD1	TRBV5-6	TRBJ2-2	17	CASSLRDRGRGAGELFF	TGTGCCAGCAGCTTGAGGGACAGGGGCCGCGGGGCCGGGGAGCTGTTTTTT
medium-sized	TRBD2	TRBV4-3	TRBJ2-7	15	CASSQDWREGYEQYF	TGCGCCAGCAGCCAAGATTGGCGGGAGGGCTACGAGCAGTACTTC
-	TRBD2	TRBV3-1/TRBV3-2	TRBJ2-1	19	CASSQEGSGRQAWDNEQFF	TGTGCCAGCAGCCAAGAAGGGAGCGGGAGGCAGGCGTGGGACAATGAGCAGTTCTTC
-	TRBD1	TRBV18	TRBJ1-4	14	CASSPGTGEEKLFF	TGTGCCAGCTCACCTGGGACAGGTGAAGAAAAACTGTTTTTT
-	-	TRBV19	TRBJ1-1	13	CASNSGMNTEAFF	TGTGCCAGTAATTCGGGGATGAACACTGAAGCTTTCTTT
few	-	TRBV2	TRBJ2-6	17	CASSEFRGSVGANVLTF	TGTGCCAGCAGTGAATTTAGGGGAAGTGTTGGGGCCAACGTCCTGACTTTC
-	TRBD2	TRBV10-3	TRBJ2-7	15	CAISELLAGAGEQYF	TGTGCCATCAGTGAGTTGCTAGCGGGAGCTGGTGAGCAGTACTTC
-	TRBD1	TRBV15	TRBJ2-7	14	CATSRGQGAYEQYF	TGTGCCACCAGCAGAGGACAGGGGGCTTACGAGCAGTACTTC
-	-	TRBV5-1	TRBJ2-5	15	CASSPVAGGQGTQYF	TGCGCCAGCAGCCCCGTTGCTGGGGGCCAGGGAACCCAGTACTTC
-	TRBD1	TRBV24-1	TRBJ2-3	16	CATSDRTGDATDTQYF	TGTGCCACCAGTGACCGGACAGGGGACGCCACAGATACGCAGTATTTT
-	-	TRBV7-6	TRBJ1-1	13	CASSLQENTEAFF	TGTGCCAGCAGCTTACAGGAGAACACTGAAGCTTTCTTT
-	TRBD1	TRBV20-1	TRBJ1-6	16	CSASPRPGTGGSPLHF	TGCAGTGCTAGTCCTCGTCCCGGGACAGGAGGCTCACCCCTCCACTTT
-	-	TRBV4-3	TRBJ2-7	14	CASSQDVTGHEQYF	TGCGCCAGCAGCCAAGATGTCACAGGGCACGAGCAGTACTTC
-	TRBD1	TRBV5-4	TRBJ2-3	14	CASTQGPDTDTQYF	TGTGCCAGCACACAGGGGCCAGACACAGATACGCAGTATTTT
few	-	TRBV29-1	TRBJ2-7	13	CSVRRPGAWEQYF	TGCAGCGTCCGCAGGCCCGGTGCGTGGGAGCAGTACTTC
once	-	TRBV6-1	TRBJ2-7	15	CASSEALTGNNEQYF	TGTGCCAGCAGTGAAGCCTTAACAGGGAACAACGAGCAGTACTTC
-	TRBD2	TRBV19	TRBJ2-5	16	CASREGLAGTVGTQYF	TGTGCCAGTAGGGAGGGACTAGCGGGGACGGTAGGGACCCAGTACTTC
few	-	TRBV7-2	TRBJ2-1	14	CASSFGPPINEQFF	TGTGCCAGCAGCTTTGGGCCACCCATCAATGAGCAGTTCTTC
-	TRBD1	TRBV29-1	TRBJ1-1	14	CSTDKGAPGTEAFF	TGCAGCACAGACAAGGGGGCGCCGGGCACTGAAGCTTTCTTT
-	-	TRBV28	TRBJ2-7	17	CASSPSGLYQSSYEQYF	TGTGCCAGCAGTCCTTCCGGACTCTACCAAAGCTCCTACGAGCAGTACTTC
-	TRBD2	TRBV24-1	TRBJ2-1	16	CATSVRGAGTSTEQFF	TGTGCCACCAGTGTGAGGGGCGCGGGGACTAGCACTGAGCAGTTCTTC
many	-	TRBV25-1	TRBJ1-6	14	CASTPSAGRSPLHF	TGTGCCAGCACCCCGTCAGCGGGACGGTCACCCCTCCACTTT
-	TRBD1	TRBV4-2	TRBJ1-5	19	CASSQDRGQGARSNQPQHF	TGTGCCAGCAGCCAAGATCGAGGACAGGGGGCGCGGAGCAATCAGCCCCAGCATTTT
few	TRBD2	TRBV6-4	TRBJ2-1	15	CASSDLAGESHEQFF	TGTGCCAGCAGTGACTTAGCGGGAGAGAGCCATGAGCAGTTCTTC
-	TRBD2	TRBV7-9	TRBJ2-1	16	CASSFPAGVARNEQFF	TGTGCCAGCAGCTTTCCAGCGGGAGTGGCAAGGAATGAGCAGTTCTTC
-	TRBD2	TRBV7-8	TRBJ2-1	16	CASSLATSGRNNEQFF	TGTGCCAGCAGCTTAGCGACTAGCGGGAGAAACAATGAGCAGTTCTTC
-	TRBD2	TRBV5-4	TRBJ2-2	15	CASSFTSRELGELFF	TGTGCCAGCAGCTTCACGTCGCGGGAGCTCGGGGAGCTGTTTTTT
once	-	TRBV18	TRBJ2-5	16	CASSPQLGAGWETQYF	TGTGCCAGCTCACCACAGCTGGGAGCGGGTTGGGAGACCCAGTACTTC
-	-	TRBV2	TRBJ1-2	13	CASSTMPNYGYTF	TGTGCCAGCAGTACAATGCCCAACTATGGCTACACCTTC
-	TRBD1	TRBV7-2	TRBJ1-3	15	CASSSATGPGNTIYF	TGTGCCAGCAGCTCCGCGACAGGGCCTGGAAACACCATATATTTT
-	-	TRBV18	TRBJ2-1	12	CASSPPRIEQFF	TGTGCCAGCTCACCACCGCGGATTGAGCAGTTCTTC
-	-	TRBV30	TRBJ2-5	13	CAWNPPAGETQYF	TGTGCCTGGAACCCCCCAGCGGGAGAGACCCAGTACTTC
-	-	TRBV15	TRBJ2-6	15	CATSRDRGGANVLTF	TGTGCCACCAGCAGAGATAGGGGTGGGGCCAACGTCCTGACTTTC
-	-	TRBV2	TRBJ2-7	12	CASSGSGYEQYF	TGTGCCAGCTCAGGTTCCGGCTACGAGCAGTACTTC
few	TRBD2	TRBV28	TRBJ2-2	18	CASSSPGVAGGPTGELFF	TGTGCCAGCAGTTCCCCTGGGGTAGCGGGAGGACCAACCGGGGAGCTGTTTTTT
few	-	TRBV29-1	TRBJ2-1	13	CSVEEFRGNEQFF	TGCAGCGTTGAAGAGTTTAGAGGGAATGAGCAGTTCTTC
-	TRBD1	TRBV28	TRBJ2-7	15	CASSHTGGLGYEQYF	TGTGCCAGCAGTCACACAGGGGGCTTGGGCTACGAGCAGTACTTC
few	TRBD1	TRBV6-2/TRBV6-3	TRBJ1-5	15	CASSPGQGFSQPQHF	TGTGCCAGCAGTCCGGGACAGGGCTTTTCGCAGCCCCAGCATTTT
-	TRBD1	TRBV7-6	TRBJ2-7	16	CASSSALGQGAYEQYF	TGTGCCAGCAGCTCGGCCCTAGGACAGGGGGCCTACGAGCAGTACTTC
-	-	TRBV28	TRBJ1-1	12	CASMRMRTEAFF	TGTGCCAGCATGAGGATGCGGACTGAAGCTTTCTTT
-	-	TRBV5-6	TRBJ1-5	15	CASSLGQGVRQPQHF	TGTGCCAGCAGCTTGGGGCAAGGGGTTCGTCAGCCCCAGCATTTT
-	-	TRBV11-2	TRBJ1-4	14	CASSLGRKNEKLFF	TGTGCCAGCAGCTTAGGCAGGAAAAATGAAAAACTGTTTTTT
-	-	TRBV7-9	TRBJ2-7	12	CASSPYEYEQYF	TGTGCCAGCAGCCCTTACGAGTACGAGCAGTACTTC